The 14 T cell receptor beta chains below come from one sample, sequenced in a study of shared clonotypes between healthy human individuals. Assay: immunoSEQ multiplex PCR; the TCRdb copy retains only in-frame clones and omits some. The table lists 550,000 to 850,000 clones, 72% of them singletons. The specimen sequenced was memory CD4+ T cells sorted from blood. Subset reported: CD45RA-negative fraction. Receptors were obtained from a woman under 40 in good health.

The V and J genes are TRBV5-6 and TRBJ1-2; D remains unclear. This CDR3 comprises 13 residues. V shed 2 bases and J shed 8 bases, with 13 bases lying between them. The germline V gene encodes CDR1 SGHDT and CDR2 YYEEEE. For the CDR3, the DNA is TGTGCCAGCAGCTTCTGGGGAGGAGGCGGCTACACCTTC. Amino acids: CASSFWGGGGYTF.

This clone has only a few counts. The CDR3 is CASSTGVPTNEKLFF. Written as DNA, the CDR3 is TGTGCCAGCAGTACAGGGGTACCGACTAATGAAAAACTGTTTTTT. The chain employs TRBV28 and TRBJ1-4, with 7 bases fitting TRBD1. V lost 5 bases and J lost 2; bases outside the gene matches: 5. CDR3 length equals 15 residues. Germline V lookup: CDR1 MDHEN, CDR2 SYDVKM. Full variable domain (rest looked up from reference TRBV28 and TRBJ1-4): DVKVTQSSRYLVKRTGEKVFLECVQDMDHENMFWYRQDPGLGLRLIYFSYDVKMKEKGDIPEGYSVSREKKERFSLILESASTNQTSMYLCASSTGVPTNEKLFFGSGTQLSVL.

The V call is TRBV29-1, the J call TRBJ2-1; the D is unclear. Trimming cost V 2 bases and J 10 bases, with 9 bases left between them. The CDR3 has 11 residues. CDR1 SQVTM and CDR2 ANQGSEA come from the germline V gene. The CDR3 region is CSVEISGEQFF. The CDR3 bases are TGCAGCGTTGAAATATCCGGCGAGCAGTTCTTC.

This clone has only a few counts. This rearrangement joins TRBV28 to TRBJ1-5, with TRBD1 as a possible D gene (6 bases). From germline, CDR1 is MDHEN and CDR2 SYDVKM. Trimming cost V 8 bases and J 2 bases, with 22 bases left between them. The CDR3 has 17 residues. CDR3 amino acids: CASGNRVKLGGNQPQHF. CDR3 DNA sequence: TGTGCCAGCGGAAACAGGGTTAAACTGGGCGGCAATCAGCCCCAGCATTTT.

The chain joins TRBV18 to TRBJ2-2, with 10 nucleotides matching TRBD1. This CDR3 contains 16 residues. Unmatched junction bases numbered 6, after V lost 3 bases and J lost 5 bases. The V gene's germline CDR1 is KGHSH and CDR2 LQKENI. In DNA, the CDR3 is TGTGCCAGCTCACCGATGAGACAGGGGGCTACCGGGGAGCTGTTTTTT. This encodes CASSPMRQGATGELFF.

The chain employs TRBV14 and TRBJ2-3; D is perhaps TRBD1 or TRBD2 (6 bases each). This CDR3 contains 15 residues. Germline loops: CDR1 SGHDN, CDR2 FVKESK. Trimming removed 4 bases at V and 1 base at J, with 12 bases between. In DNA, the CDR3 is TGTGCCAGCAGCCGAACTAGGGGGGGCACAGATACGCAGTATTTT. As protein: CASSRTRGGTDTQYF.

The chain recombines TRBV10-3 with TRBJ1-2, with D possibly TRBD1 on 5 matching bases. Germline V CDR1 and CDR2: ENHRY, SYGVKD. The CDR3 contains 14 residues. Trimming removed 2 bases at V and 7 bases at J, with 14 bases between. The CDR3 nucleotides read TGTGCCATCAGTGAGGGCAGGGTTCGCTCTGGCTACACCTTC. It yields the protein CAISEGRVRSGYTF.

The CDR3 DNA sequence: TGTGCCATCAGTGACCGGACAGGACCCTCCACCGGGGAGCTGTTTTTT. Amino acids: CAISDRTGPSTGELFF. The rearrangement joins TRBV10-3 to TRBJ2-2, with 7 positions matching TRBD1. CDR1 and CDR2 from the germline V gene are ENHRY and SYGVKD. The CDR3 loop spans 16 amino acids. V lost 3 bases, J lost 4 bases, and 8 bases stayed unmatched.

As regards this clone: The same CDR3 arises from other DNA sequences in this sample as well. The chain is built from TRBV27 and TRBJ2-1; 7 bases are shared with TRBD2. There are 14 residues in the CDR3. Germline values: CDR1 MNHEY, CDR2 SMNVEV (reference sequence). Trimming removed 2 bases from V and 2 bases from J; junction bases left unmatched: 0. The CDR3 loop is CASSLAGAYNEQFF. The CDR3 coding sequence is TGTGCCAGCAGTTTAGCGGGGGCCTACAATGAGCAGTTCTTC.

The chain links TRBV7-2 to TRBJ1-2; D is undetermined. The CDR3 extends over 14 amino acids. From germline, CDR1 is SGHTA and CDR2 FQGNSA. V shed 1 base and J shed 6 bases, with 12 bases lying between them. The CDR3 here is CASSLGVQVNGYTF. In nucleotides, the CDR3 is TGTGCCAGCAGCTTAGGAGTCCAAGTCAATGGCTACACCTTC.

This clone was observed a single time. The chain employs TRBV6-1 and TRBJ2-4; TRBD1 agrees at 8 bases. The germline gives CDR1 MNHNS, CDR2 SASEGT. The CDR3 loop spans 14 amino acids. The V segment lost 6 bases and the J segment 3 bases; nucleotides outside the gene matches: 4. CDR3 protein: CASRDRVGKNIQYF. CDR3 nucleotides: TGTGCCAGCAGGGACAGGGTCGGCAAAAACATTCAGTACTTC.

The genes are TRBV6-6 and TRBJ2-1, with TRBD2 matching over 10 bases. The CDR3 totals 14 residues. Trimming took 5 bases from V and 8 from J; bases not matched to a gene: 6. Germline V lookup: CDR1 MNHNY, CDR2 SVGAGI (reference sequence). CDR3 DNA sequence: TGTGCCAGCAGTCCTAGCGGGAGTCGTTATGAGCAGTTCTTC. Its translation: CASSPSGSRYEQFF.

The rearrangement links TRBV5-1 to TRBJ2-1, with D uncertain. Trimming took 2 bases from V and 2 from J, leaving 11 bases between them. Germline CDR1 SGHRS, CDR2 YFSETQ. The CDR3 runs 15 residues. CDR3 coding DNA: TGCGCCAGCAGCTTCTTAGGAACAACCTACAATGAGCAGTTCTTC. Residues: CASSFLGTTYNEQFF.

This CDR3 is CASSERTSGFYNEQFF. The CDR3 bases are TGTGCCAGCAGTGAGCGTACTAGCGGTTTTTATAATGAGCAGTTCTTC. The V and J genes are TRBV6-4 and TRBJ2-1, with 8 nucleotides matching TRBD2. The CDR3 is 16 amino acids. The V segment lost 3 bases and the J segment 7 bases; nucleotides outside the gene matches: 11. The germline V gene encodes CDR1 MRHNA and CDR2 SNTAGT.